These 18 T cell receptor beta chains share one sample of origin, sequenced in a study of early T cells in non-severe SARS-CoV-2 infection. TCRdb called the 5' RACE reads again in MiXCR, with one record for every CDR3 protein. The sample records under 70,000 distinct CDR3 sequences, around 5.7% being singletons. Sequenced material: whole blood, taken at baseline. Every receptor here comes from an adult who was a healthcare worker with PCR-confirmed SARS-CoV-2 infection or an uninfected control (not recorded which).

This clonotype was seen a few times. The gene calls are TRBV9 and TRBJ1-2, with a weak D call TRBD1 (5 bases). Germline V gene lookup returns CDR1 SGDLS and CDR2 YYNGEE. The V end lost 3 bases, the J end lost 5 bases, and 11 bases lay between the germline ends. The length of the CDR3 is 13 residues. CDR3 loop: CASSAGTVYGYTF. The CDR3 nucleotides read TGTGCCAGCAGCGCAGGGACCGTTTATGGCTACACCTTC.

In its sample, this clonotype was seen many times. This chain uses TRBV29-1 with TRBJ2-5; D possibly corresponds to TRBD1 (6 bases). This CDR3 region has 14 residues. The germline V gene has CDR1 SQVTM and CDR2 ANQGSEA. V was cut by 6 bases and J by 5 bases, with 19 bases left in between. The CDR3 DNA sequence: TGCAGCGTCCGAAGGGCAGGGGCACGGGAGACCCAGTACTTC. This translates into CSVRRAGARETQYF.

This clonotype was picked up many times. This rearrangement joins TRBV7-3 to TRBJ1-1; D call uncertain. The CDR3 runs 13 residues. V was clipped by 4 bases and J by 0 bases, with 6 bases between them. The germline V gene encodes CDR1 SGHTA and CDR2 FQGTGA. Here the CDR3 reads CASSSHMNTEAFF. Here the CDR3 DNA reads TGTGCCAGCAGCTCCCACATGAACACTGAAGCTTTCTTT.

J is TRBJ2-3 and V is TRBV27, with unresolved D. The CDR3 has 14 residues. Germline assignment: CDR1 MNHEY and CDR2 SMNVEV (reference sequence). Trimming took 1 base from V and 4 from J, leaving 9 bases between them. The CDR3 sequence is CASSLLSAPDTQYF. The CDR3 DNA sequence: TGTGCCAGCAGTTTATTGTCTGCCCCAGATACGCAGTATTTT.

There are many counts of this clonotype. The chain uses TRBV19 and TRBJ1-5; TRBD1 aligns across 9 bases. Germline loops: CDR1 LNHDA, CDR2 SQIVND (reference sequence). J was trimmed by 5 bases and V by 2 bases; bases with no gene match: 7. CDR3 length: 16 residues. The CDR3 DNA sequence: TGTGCCAGTAGTATAAGAGTGGGGACAGGGCATCAGCCCCAGCATTTT. The encoded protein is CASSIRVGTGHQPQHF. Together with reference TRBV19 and TRBJ1-5, the CDR3 gives the full variable domain: DGGITQSPKYLFRKEGQNVTLSCEQNLNHDAMYWYRQDPGQGLRLIYYSQIVNDFQKGDIAEGYSVSREKKESFPLTVTSAQKNPTAFYLCASSIRVGTGHQPQHFGDGTRLSIL.

A word on this clonotype: A clone one base away is much larger, so this may be a read error. J is TRBJ1-4 and V is TRBV6-6; D is unclear. Germline CDR1 MNHNY, CDR2 SVGAGI (reference sequence). The CDR3 extends over 14 amino acids. CDR3 region: CASSYSATNEKLIF. The CDR3 bases are TGTGCCAGCAGTTACTCTGCAACTAATGAAAAACTGATTTTT.

The CDR3: CASNKGEETQYF. The CDR3 nucleotides read TGTGCCAGCAATAAGGGAGAAGAGACCCAGTACTTC. The chain links TRBV28 to TRBJ2-5; tentative D call: TRBD2 (5 bases). The CDR3 totals 12 residues. With 7 bases removed from V and 3 bases from J, the gap between germline ends came to 9 bases. Per the germline V gene, CDR1 is MDHEN and CDR2 is SYDVKM.

This clonotype was observed at least ten times. The rearrangement links TRBV18 to TRBJ2-5; no clear D gene. Trimming removed 2 bases at V and 1 base at J, with 20 bases between. The CDR3 has 18 amino acids. Germline CDR1 reads KGHSH; CDR2 reads LQKENI. As DNA, the CDR3 is TGTGCCAGCTCACCAAGGGTCGCGACCATACAAATCCAAGAGACCCAGTACTTC. It yields the protein CASSPRVATIQIQETQYF.

In its sample, this clonotype was seen a few times. This rearrangement joins TRBV5-1 to TRBJ2-7, with 11 bases that match TRBD2. Per germline, CDR1 SGHRS and CDR2 YFSETQ. Trimming cost V 3 bases and J 2 bases; bases outside gene matches: 19. The CDR3 contains 20 residues. The CDR3 sequence: CASSSGLAGWVVVGTYEQYF. DNA for the CDR3: TGCGCCAGCAGCTCAGGACTAGCGGGCTGGGTCGTAGTAGGTACCTACGAGCAGTACTTC.

The gene calls are TRBV6-2 or TRBV6-3 and TRBJ2-1; D may be TRBD1 (6 bases). The CDR3 totals 19 residues. Germline CDR1 is MNHEY and CDR2 is SVGEGT. V dropped 6 bases and J dropped 0 bases, with 24 bases sitting between them. CDR3 loop: CASSPDPGHFLSSYNEQFF. The CDR3 DNA is TGTGCCAGCAGCCCTGACCCGGGACATTTTTTGAGCTCCTACAATGAGCAGTTCTTC.

At least ten counts were recorded for this clonotype. The chain recombines TRBV20-1 with TRBJ2-3; 7 bases agree with TRBD2. Unmatched junction bases numbered 12, after V lost 6 bases and J lost 6 bases. The CDR3 has 14 amino acids. Germline-derived CDR1 and CDR2 are DFQATT and SNEGSKA (reference sequence). The CDR3 spells CSAMRAGLSDTQYF. For the CDR3, the DNA is TGCAGTGCAATGCGAGCGGGACTTTCGGATACGCAGTATTTT.

J is TRBJ2-1 and V is TRBV7-6, with D perhaps TRBD2 (6 bases). CDR1 and CDR2 (germline): SGHVS, FNYEAQ. V was cut by 5 bases and J by 1 base, with 24 bases left in between. CDR3 size: 19 residues. The CDR3 bases are TGTGCCAGCAGCGTCGCAGAACCCCGTCGGGGGTCTTCCTACAATGAGCAGTTCTTC. Translation: CASSVAEPRRGSSYNEQFF.

This clonotype was detected many times. The rearrangement uses TRBV3-1 and TRBJ1-2; D not resolved. CDR1 LGHDT and CDR2 YNNKEL come from the germline V gene (reference sequence). Trimming pared 0 bases from V and 8 bases from J, leaving 7 bases between. The CDR3 length is 12 residues. For the CDR3, the DNA is TGTGCCAGCAGCCAAGACTTAGGAGGCTACACCTTC. Its translation: CASSQDLGGYTF.

The sample holds many counts of this clonotype. The chain carries TRBV13 and TRBJ2-1; possibly TRBD1 for D (5 bases). The V gene's germline CDR1 is PRHDT and CDR2 FYEKMQ (reference sequence). Trimming pared 5 bases from V and 0 bases from J, leaving 17 bases between. The CDR3 extends over 17 amino acids. In DNA form, the CDR3 reads TGTGCCAGCAGCCCATCGCAGGGCTTCCTCTCCTACAATGAGCAGTTCTTC. It codes for CASSPSQGFLSYNEQFF. Complete variable domain (other parts from reference TRBV13 and TRBJ2-1): AAGVIQSPRHLIKEKRETATLKCYPIPRHDTVYWYQQGPGQDPQFLISFYEKMQSDKGSIPDRFSAQQFSDYHSELNMSSLELGDSALYFCASSPSQGFLSYNEQFFGPGTRLTVL.

This clonotype showed up many times. The rearrangement joins TRBV4-3 to TRBJ2-3; D is perhaps TRBD2 (5 bases). CDR1 and CDR2 (germline): LGHNA, YSLEER. Trimming stripped 8 bases from V and 8 bases from J, with 20 bases between. The CDR3 is 14 amino acids. CDR3 in amino acids: CASGSGTAGGTQYF. CDR3 bases: TGCGCCAGCGGGTCCGGAACCGCAGGAGGTACGCAGTATTTT.

This clonotype came up many times. J is TRBJ2-7 and V is TRBV12-3 or TRBV12-4; D remains unclear. The CDR3 covers 15 residues. Trimming took off 5 bases at V and 0 bases at J, with 14 bases between the two ends. The CDR3 protein is CASSPLSDPSYEQYF. The CDR3 coding sequence is TGTGCCAGCAGTCCTCTTTCTGACCCCTCCTACGAGCAGTACTTC.

This clonotype was seen a few times. The rearrangement uses TRBV6-6 and TRBJ2-1; either TRBD1 or TRBD2 may supply D (7 bases each). Trimming shortened V by 0 bases and J by 8 bases, and 14 bases separated the two germline ends. The CDR3 spans 15 residues. Germline V gives CDR1 MNHNY, CDR2 SVGAGI (reference sequence). This CDR3 is CASSYSPPGGDEQFF. CDR3 DNA: TGTGCCAGCAGTTACTCACCCCCAGGGGGGGATGAGCAGTTCTTC.

The DNA for the CDR3 is TGCAGTGCTAGTGGCTATCTAAGCTCCTACGAGCAGTACTTC. Its protein product is CSASGYLSSYEQYF. The chain carries TRBV20-1 and TRBJ2-7; D is unresolved. CDR1 and CDR2 from the germline V gene are DFQATT and SNEGSKA (reference sequence). The V gene lost 3 bases and the J gene lost 0 bases, with 12 bases spanning the gap. The CDR3 sequence is 14 residues long.